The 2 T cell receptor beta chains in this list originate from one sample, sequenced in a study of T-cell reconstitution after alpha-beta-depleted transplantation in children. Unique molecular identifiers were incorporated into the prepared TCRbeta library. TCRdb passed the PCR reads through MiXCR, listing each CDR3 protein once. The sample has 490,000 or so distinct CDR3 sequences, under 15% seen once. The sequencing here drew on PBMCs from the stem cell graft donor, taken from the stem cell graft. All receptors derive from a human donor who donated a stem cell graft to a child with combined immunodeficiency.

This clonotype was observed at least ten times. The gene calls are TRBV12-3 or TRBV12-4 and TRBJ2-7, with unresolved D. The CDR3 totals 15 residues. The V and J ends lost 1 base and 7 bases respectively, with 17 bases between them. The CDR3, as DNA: TGTGCCAGCAGTTTAGTATGGGCCCGCCGAAGGGAGCAGTACTTC. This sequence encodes CASSLVWARRREQYF.

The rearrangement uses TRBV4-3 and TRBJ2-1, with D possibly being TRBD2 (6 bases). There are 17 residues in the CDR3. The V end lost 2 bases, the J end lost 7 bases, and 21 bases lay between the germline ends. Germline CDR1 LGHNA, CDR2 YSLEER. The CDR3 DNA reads TGCGCCAGCAGCCAATTGGCCGGGACCCCCGGGGGAAATGAGCAGTTCTTC. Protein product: CASSQLAGTPGGNEQFF.